The 18 T cell receptor beta chains below all came from one sample that was sequenced in a study of fetal regulatory T cell absence and autoimmunity. Clones were sequenced by immunoSEQ multiplex PCR, and TCRdb holds only the in-frame ones, with some missing. The table records roughly 95,000 clones, less than 80% of them present only once. The sequenced material came from pancreas tissue. Every receptor here comes from a male donor with IPEX syndrome.

Regarding this clone: The junction does not match germline at one end; this may be a read error. The J gene is TRBJ2-7, the V gene TRBV5-4, with D perhaps matching TRBD1 or TRBD2 (6 bases each). Germline assignment: CDR1 SGHNT and CDR2 YYREEE (reference sequence). CDR3 size: 17 residues. CDR3 sequence (DNA): TGCGCCAGCAGCCAAGCGTCTACAGGGACTCACTCCTACGAGCAGTACTTC. It codes for CASSQASTGTHSYEQYF.

The chain has TRBV9 and TRBJ2-7; D possibly matches TRBD1 or TRBD2 (5 bases each). Germline V CDR1 and CDR2: SGDLS, YYNGEE. This CDR3 is 15 amino acids long. Deletions cut 0 bases from V and 0 bases from J, with 10 bases between. The CDR3 here is CASSVGDHHSYEQYF. DNA for the CDR3: TGTGCCAGCAGCGTAGGGGACCACCACTCCTACGAGCAGTACTTC. Variable domain in full (rest from reference TRBV9 and TRBJ2-7): DSGVTQTPKHLITATGQRVTLRCSPRSGDLSVYWYQQSLDQGLQFLIQYYNGEERAKGNILERFSAQQFPDLHSELNLSSLELGDSALYFCASSVGDHHSYEQYFGPGTRLTVT.

This clone has only a few counts. The rearrangement uses TRBV4-2 and TRBJ2-3, with unresolved D. CDR1 is LGHNA and CDR2 is YNFKEQ in the germline V gene. The CDR3 runs to 17 residues. V dropped 2 bases and J dropped 2 bases, with 17 bases sitting between them. The CDR3 region is CASSQHQGYPLTDTQYF. The CDR3 DNA reads as TGTGCCAGCAGCCAACACCAAGGCTATCCACTCACAGATACGCAGTATTTT.

The rearrangement joins TRBV11-3 to TRBJ2-3; no reliable D call. V was cut by 0 bases and J by 3 bases, with 4 bases left in between. This CDR3 is built from 13 residues. CDR1 and CDR2 (germline): SGHNT, YENEEA. The CDR3 here is CASSLERTDTQYF. CDR3 nucleotide sequence: TGTGCCAGCAGCTTAGAAAGGACAGATACGCAGTATTTT.

V and J are TRBV7-9 and TRBJ2-7; D tentatively reads TRBD1 or TRBD2 (6 bases each). V was clipped by 5 bases and J by 2 bases, with 19 bases between them. CDR3 length equals 16 residues. Germline CDR1 SEHNR, CDR2 FQNEAQ (reference sequence). As DNA, the CDR3 is TGTGCCAGCAGCGCCAAGCAGGGGCGGGAAGCCTACGAGCAGTACTTC. This gives the protein CASSAKQGREAYEQYF.

This CDR3 is CASSLQGAFGYTF. DNA for the CDR3: TGCGCCAGCAGCTTACAGGGGGCGTTTGGCTACACCTTC. The V call is TRBV5-1, the J call TRBJ1-2; 9 bases map to TRBD1. After removal of 2 bases from V and 7 bases from J, the junction contained 3 bases not matched to a gene. CDR1 is SGHRS, CDR2 YFSETQ, per germline. CDR3 length: 13 residues.

V is TRBV9 and J is TRBJ2-4, with unresolved D. The germline CDR1 and CDR2 sequences are SGDLS and YYNGEE. This CDR3 has 15 residues. With 7 bases removed from V and 0 bases from J, the gap between germline ends came to 14 bases. CDR3 in amino acids: CASGRAIVAKNIQYF. CDR3 bases: TGTGCCAGCGGTCGAGCGATTGTAGCCAAAAACATTCAGTACTTC.

This clone occurred a few times. The gene calls are TRBV7-2 and TRBJ2-1; D gene uncertain. CDR3 length: 14 amino acids. V was shortened by 1 base and J by 6 bases, with 10 bases between the two germline ends. Germline assignment: CDR1 SGHTA and CDR2 FQGNSA. CDR3 bases: TGTGCCAGCAGCTTAGTGGGCCGACCCAATGAGCAGTTCTTC. Its translation: CASSLVGRPNEQFF.

The chain recombines TRBV6-6 with TRBJ2-3; D is unclear. Trimming took off 2 bases at V and 4 bases at J, with 10 bases between the two ends. The CDR3 runs to 14 residues. CDR1 is MNHNY and CDR2 is SVGAGI in the germline V gene (reference sequence). The CDR3 DNA is TGTGCCAGCAGTTACCGATGGGTTCCAGATACGCAGTATTTT. Protein: CASSYRWVPDTQYF.

The chain has TRBV6-5 and TRBJ2-7; TRBD2 might be the D (5 bases). The CDR3 totals 16 residues. Germline lookup yields CDR1 MNHEY and CDR2 SVGAGI. Between the trimmed V and J ends, which lost 2 bases and 1 base, there was a span of 15 bases. The CDR3 DNA follows: TGTGCCAGCAGTTACGCTACGGGATTAGGGTCCTACGAGCAGTACTTC. This encodes CASSYATGLGSYEQYF.

The chain carries TRBV5-1 and TRBJ2-3, with a weak D call TRBD2 (5 bases). The CDR3 totals 15 residues. Germline CDR1 SGHRS, CDR2 YFSETQ. The V end was cut by 5 bases, the J end by 2 bases, with 15 bases between. CDR3 bases: TGCGCCAGCAGGTGGCGGGTTCTATACACAGATACGCAGTATTTT. It yields the protein CASRWRVLYTDTQYF.

V and J are TRBV25-1 and TRBJ1-2; D unresolved. V was shortened by 0 bases and J by 5 bases, with 16 bases between the two germline ends. CDR3 length: 16 amino acids. Germline assignment: CDR1 MGHDK and CDR2 SYGVNS. This CDR3 is CASSEYGPGFGYGYTF. The DNA of the CDR3 is TGTGCCAGCAGTGAATATGGCCCGGGGTTCGGGTATGGCTACACCTTC.

Notes on this clone: Germline is not matched at one junction end, which may reflect a read error. The chain employs TRBV10-1 and TRBJ2-3, with TRBD2 identical over 7 bases. Germline CDR1 reads WNHNN; CDR2 reads SYGVQD (reference sequence). The CDR3 spans 14 residues. The CDR3 loop is CASSVGGYTNTQYF. Here the CDR3 DNA reads TGCGCCAGCAGTGTCGGGGGGTACACAAATACGCAGTATTTT.

The V call is TRBV7-8, the J call TRBJ1-1; D is uncertain. The CDR3 totals 13 residues. The germline V gene has CDR1 SGHVS and CDR2 FQNEAQ. V was cut by 2 bases and J by 0 bases, with 4 bases left in between. As DNA, the CDR3 is TGTGCCAGCAGCTTAAGCATGAACACTGAAGCTTTCTTT. As protein: CASSLSMNTEAFF.

This chain uses TRBV7-2 with TRBJ2-3; 9 bases match TRBD2. Germline CDR1 is SGHTA and CDR2 is FQGNSA. V dropped 4 bases and J dropped 3; count of bases not matched to a gene: 8. This CDR3 contains 16 residues. CDR3 protein: CASSSLRGGVTDTQYF. The CDR3, as DNA: TGTGCCAGCAGCTCCCTCCGCGGGGGGGTGACAGATACGCAGTATTTT.

This clone turned up a few times. The gene calls are TRBV19 and TRBJ2-7; 12 positions match TRBD2. This CDR3 spans 14 amino acids. Germline loops: CDR1 LNHDA, CDR2 SQIVND (reference sequence). The V gene end was trimmed by 5 bases and the J gene end by 3 bases; junction bases not matched to a gene: 2. The CDR3 region has the DNA TGTGCCAGTAGTGGACTAGCGGGACTCTACGAGCAGTACTTC. This gives the protein CASSGLAGLYEQYF.

The rearrangement joins TRBV5-3 to TRBJ1-1; TRBD1 might be the D (5 bases). TRBV5-3 is an ORF for which the function is uncertain. CDR3 length: 16 residues. The V and J ends lost 1 base and 3 bases respectively, with 16 bases between them. In DNA form, the CDR3 reads TGTGCCAGAAGCTTGATTAACAACAGGAGAGACACTGAAGCTTTCTTT. Its protein product is CARSLINNRRDTEAFF.

The genes are TRBV9 and TRBJ2-5; 9 nucleotides align to TRBD2. CDR3 size: 15 residues. V was clipped by 3 bases and J by 4 bases; unmatched bases: 7. The germline V gene encodes CDR1 SGDLS and CDR2 YYNGEE. The CDR3 DNA is TGTGCCAGCAGCGGAGGGCGGGGGGGCCCAGAGACCCAGTACTTC. This gives the protein CASSGGRGGPETQYF.